This T cell receptor beta chain came from a study of T cells in Graves' hyperthyroidism and ophthalmopathy. Patients with uncontrolled infections, other autoimmune diseases, pregnancy or lactation were excluded. Diagnoses rested on clinical symptoms, serum thyroxine and TRAb, thyroid ultrasound and orbital computed tomography. TCR beta CDR3 region amplification was performed from RNA transcripts. Researchers ran a first-round RT-PCR on the TCR CDR3 using the HTBI primer set. A single record per CDR3 protein comes from TCRdb applying MiXCR to the multiplex PCR reads. The sample lists hundreds of thousands of distinct CDR3 sequences, around 13% seen once, with roughly 10% in the top ten. This clonotype has a single count. Its antigen is not identified. Possible read error: a much larger clone is one base away. The CDR3 has 13 residues. Notes on the study in general: In blood, most of the thyroid clonotypes expanded above 0.001 were also present. Through a model of 13 V-J features, ophthalmopathy was separated from stable hyperthyroidism.

This TCR came from a woman under 30 with Graves' hyperthyroidism. The chain is built from TRBV12-3 or TRBV12-4 and TRBJ1-2; 7 bases line up with TRBD1. Sequenced input: blood. The CDR3 region is CVSSLIRGLGYTF. In DNA form, the CDR3 reads TGTGTCAGCAGTTTAATAAGGGGGCTGGGCTACACCTTC.